Shown below are 5 T cell receptor beta chains from a single sample sequenced in a study of T cells in Graves' hyperthyroidism and ophthalmopathy. Amplified TCR beta CDR3 regions derived from RNA transcripts. During a first-round RT-PCR of the TCR CDR3, the HTBI primer set was used. TCRdb independently ran MiXCR on the multiplex PCR reads; one entry per CDR3 protein. The data contain a few hundred thousand distinct CDR3 sequences, less than 25% of them singletons. The sequencing input was blood. These receptors all stem from a man aged 18 to 30 with Graves' hyperthyroidism.

This rearrangement joins TRBV14 to TRBJ2-7; D gene ambiguous. The CDR3 runs 13 residues. V dropped 2 bases and J dropped 0 bases, with 5 bases sitting between them. Germline V gene sequence: CDR1 SGHDN, CDR2 FVKESK. The CDR3 bases are TGTGCCAGCAGCCAACACAGCTCCTACGAGCAGTACTTC. Protein product: CASSQHSSYEQYF.

This clonotype was recorded many times. The chain has TRBV27 and TRBJ1-2; 9 bases map to TRBD1. Per germline, CDR1 MNHEY and CDR2 SMNVEV (reference sequence). The CDR3 spans 15 residues. Germline trimming cut 7 bases from V and 6 bases from J; bases unmatched to any gene: 12. The CDR3, as DNA: TGTGCCAGCACCAACCTGGGACAGGGTAGGAATGGCTACACCTTC. This encodes CASTNLGQGRNGYTF.

This chain connects TRBV6-1 to TRBJ1-1; the D is unclear. Germline CDR1 and CDR2: MNHNS and SASEGT. The CDR3 has 13 residues. Trimming stripped 4 bases from V and 3 bases from J, with 9 bases between. Here the CDR3 DNA reads TGTGCCAGCAGTGCTACGAGGGACACTGAAGCTTTCTTT. This gives the protein CASSATRDTEAFF.

This clonotype was seen many times. The chain uses TRBV2 and TRBJ2-2; D possibly matches TRBD1 or TRBD2 (6 bases each). The CDR3 is made up of 15 amino acids. CDR1 SNHLY and CDR2 FYNNEI come from the germline V gene. V lost 2 bases and J lost 5, with 12 bases in between. This CDR3 is CASSETGAGTGELFF. CDR3 DNA sequence: TGTGCCAGCAGTGAAACGGGGGCAGGAACCGGGGAGCTGTTTTTT.

A remark on this clonotype: The conserved phenylalanine or tryptophan normally closing the CDR3 is absent here, so this likely arose from a read error. V gene TRBV5-1 combines with J gene TRBJ1-1; TRBD1 matches 8 bases. Germline-derived CDR1 and CDR2 are SGHRS and YFSETQ. V lost 2 bases to trimming and J lost 0 bases; unmatched junction nucleotides: 6. The CDR3 totals 16 residues. The CDR3 sequence is CASSFWGGQVNTEAFV. DNA for the CDR3: TGCGCCAGCAGCTTCTGGGGGGGACAGGTGAACACTGAAGCTTTCGTT.